Each of the 16 T cell receptor beta chains below was sequenced from the same sample in a study of vaccination and CD4 T cells after COVID-19. These receptors' antigens are unknown. The treatment here: roughly 11-day PBMC culture with coronavirus spike peptide pools or control peptides (ViraFEST assay). Unexposed donor CD4+ T cells predated the COVID-19 pandemic, collected 2011-2018. An Oncomine TCR Beta short-read assay was used to sequence the DNA from cultured CD4+ T cells. Genomic DNA was taken out of cultured CD4+ T cells by extraction. Via MiXCR, TCRdb re-called the PCR reads, giving one row per CDR3 protein. The sample lists around 9,000 distinct CDR3 sequences, 33% seen once, with approximately 22% in the top ten. Sequencing was carried out using CD4+ T cells from blood, cultured in vitro. Every receptor here comes from a human donor in good health.

This clonotype was seen more than once but under ten times. This chain links TRBV5-4 with TRBJ1-5; unclear D gene. From germline, CDR1 is SGHNT and CDR2 YYREEE (reference sequence). The V gene lost 2 bases and the J gene lost 4 bases, with 16 bases spanning the gap. This CDR3 has 16 amino acids. The CDR3 bases are TGTGCCAGCAGCTTAGGAGGTTTCCGGGAGAATCAGCCCCAGCATTTT. Translation gives CASSLGGFRENQPQHF.

V gene TRBV4-3 combines with J gene TRBJ1-1, with unresolved D. V was trimmed by 0 bases and J by 0 bases, leaving 8 bases between them. Germline CDR1 is LGHNA and CDR2 is YSLEER. CDR3 size: 15 residues. Written as DNA, the CDR3 is TGCGCCAGCAGCCAAGATCCTGCGGTGAACACTGAAGCTTTCTTT. This encodes CASSQDPAVNTEAFF.

The chain links TRBV15 to TRBJ2-7; 8 nucleotides agree with TRBD1. CDR1 and CDR2 (germline): LNHNV, YYDKDF (reference sequence). V trimming: 1 base; J trimming: 6 bases; junction bases outside the gene matches: 2. The CDR3 runs 13 residues. The DNA of the CDR3 is TGTGCCACCAGCAGAGGGACAGGGAGCGAGCAGTACTTC. This translates into CATSRGTGSEQYF.

This rearrangement joins TRBV7-2 to TRBJ2-4; no clear D gene. Germline assignment: CDR1 SGHTA and CDR2 FQGNSA. V was clipped by 3 bases and J by 6 bases, with 9 bases between them. The CDR3 is 13 residues long. The CDR3 loop reads CASSLGFPNIQYF. CDR3 nucleotide sequence: TGTGCCAGCAGCTTGGGTTTCCCAAACATTCAGTACTTC.

V usage is TRBV6-2 or TRBV6-3 and J usage is TRBJ1-2, with D perhaps TRBD1 (6 bases). The V end lost 4 bases, the J end lost 0 bases, and 12 bases lay between the germline ends. There are 15 residues in the CDR3. Germline V gene data show CDR1 as MNHEY and CDR2 as SVGEGT. The CDR3 loop reads CASSFGQWTNYGYTF. The CDR3 nucleotides are TGTGCCAGCAGTTTTGGACAGTGGACTAACTATGGCTACACCTTC.

This clonotype is labeled medium-sized. The chain uses TRBV7-6 and TRBJ2-3, with D unclear. The CDR3 runs to 13 residues. Deletions cut 2 bases from V and 5 bases from J, with 8 bases between. Germline CDR1 reads SGHVS; CDR2 reads FNYEAQ. CDR3 residues: CASSLNLGDTQYF. The CDR3 DNA is TGTGCCAGCAGCTTAAATTTAGGAGATACGCAGTATTTT.

This clonotype is medium-sized (0.01 to 0.1%). J is TRBJ2-2 and V is TRBV20-1; perhaps TRBD1 as D (6 bases). Germline CDR1 reads DFQATT; CDR2 reads SNEGSKA (reference sequence). The CDR3 has 13 residues. V lost 5 bases, J lost 2 bases, and 9 bases lay in between. CDR3 nucleotides: TGCAGTGCTCACAGGGATAACACCGGGGAGCTGTTTTTT. It translates to CSAHRDNTGELFF.

This clonotype was picked up a small number of times. The genes are TRBV14 and TRBJ2-2; tentatively, D is TRBD1 (6 bases). There are 17 residues in the CDR3. The V end was cut by 4 bases, the J end by 1 base, with 16 bases between. Germline CDR1 SGHDN, CDR2 FVKESK. The CDR3 region is CASSPLHSRGNTGELFF. In DNA, the CDR3 is TGTGCCAGCAGCCCCCTCCATAGCAGGGGGAACACCGGGGAGCTGTTTTTT.

The CDR3 DNA is TGTGCCAGCAGTTTAAGAGGAGGGGTGTCAGATACGCAGTATTTT. It is translated as CASSLRGGVSDTQYF. The chain has TRBV28 and TRBJ2-3; possibly TRBD2 for D (6 bases). V lost 2 bases, J lost 4 bases, and 13 bases lay in between. The CDR3 contains 15 residues. Germline V gives CDR1 MDHEN, CDR2 SYDVKM.

By proportion, this clonotype is medium-sized (0.01 to 0.1%). The rearrangement links TRBV20-1 to TRBJ1-5; D not resolved. The CDR3 length is 13 residues. Per germline, CDR1 DFQATT and CDR2 SNEGSKA (reference sequence). V shed 0 bases and J shed 3 bases, with 6 bases lying between them. CDR3 residues: CSAREPFNQPQHF. The DNA of the CDR3 is TGCAGTGCTAGAGAGCCCTTCAATCAGCCCCAGCATTTT.

The chain couples TRBV9 to TRBJ2-3; 7 nucleotides match TRBD2. CDR1 is SGDLS and CDR2 is YYNGEE in the germline V gene. The CDR3 spans 15 residues. Germline trimming cut 4 bases from V and 0 bases from J; bases unmatched to any gene: 5. The CDR3 nucleotides are TGTGCCAGCAGCTCCGGGAGGTATAGCACAGATACGCAGTATTTT. Protein: CASSSGRYSTDTQYF.

This clonotype was observed a few times. V usage is TRBV6-1 and J usage is TRBJ1-2; D is unclear. The germline V gene has CDR1 MNHNS and CDR2 SASEGT. The CDR3 loop spans 14 amino acids. The V gene lost 6 bases and the J gene lost 6 bases, with 17 bases spanning the gap. CDR3 in amino acids: CASSRPTEFDGYTF. CDR3 bases: TGTGCCAGCAGCCGCCCAACAGAATTCGATGGCTACACCTTC.

Concerning this clonotype itself: One end of the junction does not line up with germline, which may come from a read error. Written as DNA, the CDR3 is TGCAGAGCTCGAAAGGGGTTGGGAGAGCTGTACTTC. This codes for CRARKGLGELYF. The chain has TRBV20-1 and TRBJ2-7; D possibly uses TRBD1 or TRBD2 (5 bases each). The germline V gene has CDR1 DFQATT and CDR2 SNEGSKA (reference sequence). The CDR3 consists of 12 residues.

This clonotype came up a few times. For the CDR3, the DNA is TGTGCCACACAGGGACTAGCGGGAGGTGGAGATACGCAGTATTTT. It translates to CATQGLAGGGDTQYF. The rearrangement links TRBV6-1 to TRBJ2-3; 15 positions match TRBD2. From germline, CDR1 is MNHNS and CDR2 SASEGT. Trimming at V came to 10 bases and at J to 5 bases, leaving 7 bases not matched to a gene. The CDR3 loop spans 15 amino acids.

The chain carries TRBV19 and TRBJ2-1; 10 positions match TRBD2. With 6 bases clipped from V and 4 bases from J, the junction kept 6 bases outside the gene matches. Germline CDR1 is LNHDA and CDR2 is SQIVND (reference sequence). The CDR3 has 15 residues. CDR3 sequence: CASRPGLAVYNEQFF. CDR3 coding DNA: TGTGCCAGTAGGCCCGGACTAGCGGTTTACAATGAGCAGTTCTTC.

The genes are TRBV20-1 and TRBJ1-2, with D hard to call. CDR1 DFQATT and CDR2 SNEGSKA come from the germline V gene (reference sequence). This CDR3 is 13 amino acids long. V was shortened by 5 bases and J by 6 bases, with 16 bases between the two germline ends. CDR3 loop: CSADTGRVDGYTF. CDR3 DNA: TGCAGTGCTGATACGGGGAGAGTTGATGGCTACACCTTC.